This TCR beta chain was recorded in a study of T cells in Graves' hyperthyroidism and ophthalmopathy (dated 2019 in TCRdb). The study in broad terms: Peripheral blood was collected at initial diagnosis, before any treatment. An independent validation cohort of fewer than 20 hyperthyroidism patients and more than 15 patients who later progressed to ophthalmopathy tested prospective prediction of ophthalmopathy. The study also compared thyroid tissue and blood T-cell repertoires from several Graves' hyperthyroidism patients. The approximately 98 discovery patients were randomly divided into training and test sets at a 7:3 ratio. After blood sampling, hyperthyroidism patients were treated with methimazole at a starting dose of 30 mg daily, and ophthalmopathy patients were treated with high-dose intravenous methylprednisolone. A discovery cohort of about a hundred patients, about 44 with Graves' ophthalmopathy and approximately 57 with stable Graves' hyperthyroidism, was used to find distinguishing TCR V-J signatures. TCR Vbeta CDR3 sequencing of approximately 140 peripheral blood samples (43 ophthalmopathy, approximately 80 hyperthyroidism and roughly 17 progressor patients) is reported in the paper. Study-wide findings and limitations: In cross-validation, a model built on a 13 V-J signature told ophthalmopathy apart from stable hyperthyroidism with 87.88% sensitivity and roughly 82% specificity, and in testing the same model reached 80%/75%. During validation, the model predicted progression to ophthalmopathy a median of around 7 months ahead of onset, with around 71% sensitivity and 72% to 80% specificity. Most expanded thyroid clonotypes (frequency above 0.001) were also detected in blood, a finding suggesting that blood repertoires may reflect thyroid immune responses. Sample size was not statistically predetermined, and investigators were not blinded to group allocation.

A patient counted as having stable Graves' hyperthyroidism if no progression to ophthalmopathy occurred over 18 months of follow-up. Hyperthyroidism patients were aged 18 to 65 years and newly diagnosed, with disease duration of less than 2 months. Any patient with an uncontrolled infection, another autoimmune disease, pregnancy or lactation was excluded. Diagnoses were established on the basis of clinical symptoms, serum thyroxine and TRAb, thyroid ultrasound, and orbital computed tomography. Ficoll-Paque density gradient centrifugation was used to isolate PBMCs from about 9 ml of fresh peripheral blood. Total RNA was extracted with Trizol reagent, and quality was checked on an Agilent 2100 Bioanalyzer. Trimming removed 3 bases from V and 10 bases from J, leaving 17 bases between the germline ends. The germline V gene sets CDR1 to SGDLS and CDR2 to YYNGEE. The CDR3, cysteine through phenylalanine, is 14 amino acids long. The DNA shown is the 42-base CDR3, in frame from base 1.

Details on this clonotype: The antigen this receptor binds is unknown. No much larger clonotype is one base removed from it; base qualities were not supplied.

TCR beta CDR3 regions were amplified from RNA transcripts. A first-round RT-PCR of the TCR CDR3 used the HTBI primer set with the Qiagen OneStep RT-PCR kit. The libraries were constructed in a second round of multiplex PCR and then size-selected and purified. The libraries were sequenced on an Illumina HiSeq2000 using paired-end 100 bp reads. The source study handled its data this way. SOAPnuke was used to process the raw data, with reads discarded if the reads contained adapters or uncalled bases, had a mean Phred below 15, or lacked an exact constant-primer or identifier match. High-quality paired reads were merged with COPE v1.2.5, and unique nucleotide sequences were defined as clonotypes. MiTCR v1.1 was used to align clonotypes to the IMGT TRBV, TRBD and TRBJ reference segments. Analysis was restricted to V-J combinations with a frequency above 0.0001, which covered 98% to 99.2% of repertoires. The TCS score was defined as F50 (clonal expansion) divided by E x V (chaos), with BLOSUM62-based TCRdist calculated between CDR3 peptides within each V-J. Welch's t-statistics and random forest reduced roughly 530 V-J features to about 13, which were used in a naive Bayes classifier (R e1071). TCRdb reanalyzed the raw reads on its own, using fastp at Q25 for trimming and MiXCR for clone calling, and kept in-frame beta chains. One record per CDR3 amino acid sequence lists the most common genes and DNA. The V and J calls reflect TCRdb's pipeline rather than the authors' work. This sample gives some 300,000 distinct CDR3 sequences in total; roughly 15% of them show up just once. The ten largest clonotypes hold roughly 7.9% of the sample.

Material for sequencing was blood. Recombination linked TRBV9 to TRBJ2-1, with a tentative D gene TRBD2 over 5 matching bases. This receptor was identified in a woman aged 40 to 49 with Graves' hyperthyroidism. The CDR3 protein sequence reads: CASSGPLTPGEQFF. The DNA is as follows: TGTGCCAGCAGCGGCCCTCTAACGCCGGGGGAGCAGTTCTTC.